The 8 T cell receptor beta chains below were found in one sample sequenced in a study of blood T cell repertoires in COVID-19. TCRdb's table, derived via immunoSEQ multiplex PCR, lists solely in-frame clones and lacks some. This sample yields around 300,000 clones, of which 89% are seen a single time; roughly a tenth belongs to the top ten. Sequenced material: PBMCs or T cells enriched from blood (not recorded which). Receptor source: a woman aged 25-40 years who had recovered from COVID-19.

V is TRBV7-2 and J is TRBJ1-5; the match to TRBD1 covers 8 bases. This CDR3 spans 16 amino acids. V gave up 5 bases and J gave up 1 base; unmatched junction bases: 7. CDR1 is SGHTA and CDR2 is FQGNSA in the germline V gene. This CDR3 is CASSPHDRGSNQPQHF. The CDR3 nucleotides read TGTGCCAGCAGCCCCCACGACAGGGGCAGCAATCAGCCCCAGCATTTT.

This clone appeared once. This rearrangement joins TRBV3-1 (or the pseudogene TRBV3-2) to TRBJ2-3; TRBD1 agrees at 10 bases. Germline CDR1 LGHDT, CDR2 YNNKEL (reference sequence). The CDR3 contains 16 residues. Trimming cost V 2 bases and J 10 bases; bases outside gene matches: 12. CDR3 residues: CASSQRGTGERMAQYF. In DNA form, the CDR3 reads TGTGCCAGCAGCCAACGAGGGACAGGGGAACGAATGGCGCAGTATTTT.

The gene calls are TRBV9 and TRBJ2-7; a possible D gene is TRBD1 (6 bases). V shed 0 bases and J shed 2 bases, with 12 bases lying between them. The CDR3 consists of 15 residues. Germline CDR1 and CDR2: SGDLS and YYNGEE. CDR3 coding DNA: TGTGCCAGCAGCGTAGGGGCAGGGGTCACCTACGAGCAGTACTTC. It yields the protein CASSVGAGVTYEQYF.

CDR3 sequence: CASRATRSQGQYGYTF. The CDR3 DNA reads TGTGCCAGCAGGGCTACACGGTCACAGGGCCAGTATGGCTACACCTTC. V is TRBV28 and J is TRBJ1-2; a possible D gene is TRBD1 (6 bases). The CDR3 totals 16 residues. Per the germline V gene, CDR1 is MDHEN and CDR2 is SYDVKM. V was shortened by 6 bases and J by 5 bases, with 22 bases between the two germline ends.

V gene TRBV7-8 combines with J gene TRBJ2-7; the match to TRBD1 covers 7 bases. Germline-derived CDR1 and CDR2 are SGHVS and FQNEAQ. The junction had 5 bases not matched to a gene; V was cut back by 6 bases and J by 0 bases. The length of the CDR3 is 14 residues. CDR3 DNA: TGTGCCAGCAGACGGACAGGAAGCTCCTACGAGCAGTACTTC. It yields the protein CASRRTGSSYEQYF.

V is TRBV5-4 and J is TRBJ2-7, with TRBD2 matching over 7 bases. Germline assignment: CDR1 SGHNT and CDR2 YYREEE (reference sequence). The CDR3 is 16 residues long. J was trimmed by 0 bases and V by 4 bases; bases with no gene match: 10. CDR3 coding DNA: TGTGCCAGCAGCCCGGGGGGAGCGGCAAGCTCCTACGAGCAGTACTTC. Residues: CASSPGGAASSYEQYF.

The J gene is TRBJ2-7, the V gene TRBV28; the D gene is possibly TRBD1 (6 bases). The V gene's germline CDR1 is MDHEN and CDR2 SYDVKM. V lost 2 bases to trimming and J lost 12 bases, with 17 bases between them. The CDR3 contains 13 residues. The CDR3 loop reads CASSLPKSGVAYF. The CDR3 DNA reads TGTGCCAGCAGTTTACCGAAATCAGGGGTTGCGTACTTC.

The rearrangement uses TRBV4-2 and TRBJ1-5; the D gene is possibly TRBD1 (6 bases). V was clipped by 4 bases and J by 0 bases, with 13 bases between them. The CDR3 loop spans 16 amino acids. The germline V gene encodes CDR1 LGHNA and CDR2 YNFKEQ. CDR3 residues: CASSLRTAHSNQPQHF. The CDR3 DNA reads as TGTGCCAGCAGCCTTCGGACAGCCCATAGCAATCAGCCCCAGCATTTT.